This T cell receptor beta chain was identified in a study of cytomegalovirus exposure and HLA in healthy donors. Germline CDR1 reads SGHTS; CDR2 reads YDEGEE. The CDR3 sequence is 14 residues long. This PCR relied on a set of 60 Vbeta primers and 13 Jbeta primers. Some clones are missing from TCRdb's copy, which holds only in-frame ones; the method was immunoSEQ multiplex PCR. The repertoire holds about 180,000 clones, with around 80% as singletons. This clone was seen just once. A junction end diverges from the germline sequence, so it may reflect a read error. The chain joins TRBV5-8 to TRBJ1-5, with a possible D match to TRBD1 (5 bases). Sequencing was carried out using PBMCs. This clonotype was obtained from a woman aged 25 to 39 in good health and CMV-seronegative. The CDR3 reads CANSLGQINQPQHF. CDR3 nucleotides: TGTGCCAACAGCTTGGGGCAGATCAATCAGCCCCAGCATTTT.